These T cell receptor beta chains were read from a single sample in a study of cytomegalovirus exposure and HLA in healthy donors. Using immunoSEQ multiplex PCR, the repertoire was profiled, and TCRdb retains in-frame clones only, with some absent. The data show some 110,000 clones, 75% to 85% seen once. Sequencing input: PBMCs. Source of these receptors: a woman between 18 and 29 years old in good health and CMV-seropositive. The CDR3 runs from the conserved cysteine through the conserved F or W. Fields, in order: J gene, clone size, D gene, V gene, CDR3 DNA, CDR3 protein. A D gene is named only where the DNA matches it firmly. Not all rows give a size; the values are once, few, many and, for expanded clones, a class.

j_gene: TRBJ2-3
abundance: .
d_gene: TRBD2
v_gene: TRBV5-1
CDR3nt: TGCGCCAGCAGCTTGCAAGGGACTAGCGGGAGTGGAGATACGCAGTATTTT
CDR3aa: CASSLQGTSGSGDTQYF

j_gene: TRBJ2-3
abundance: .
d_gene: TRBD2
v_gene: TRBV30
CDR3nt: TGTGCCTGGAGCAGGACTAGCGGGAGAAGTAGTACGCAGTATTTT
CDR3aa: CAWSRTSGRSSTQYF

j_gene: TRBJ2-1
abundance: .
d_gene: TRBD2
v_gene: TRBV7-9
CDR3nt: TGTGCCAGCAGCTCAATGACTAGCGGGAGATACAATGAGCAGTTCTTC
CDR3aa: CASSSMTSGRYNEQFF

j_gene: TRBJ1-5
abundance: few
d_gene: .
v_gene: TRBV2
CDR3nt: TGTGCCAGCGCGATTCAGGGGTTTAGCAATCAGCCCCAGCATTTT
CDR3aa: CASAIQGFSNQPQHF

j_gene: TRBJ2-3
abundance: .
d_gene: .
v_gene: TRBV7-9
CDR3nt: TGTGCCAGCAGTCTAAGGAGGGAGGACACAGATACGCAGTATTTT
CDR3aa: CASSLRREDTDTQYF

j_gene: TRBJ2-1
abundance: .
d_gene: .
v_gene: TRBV5-1
CDR3nt: TGCGCCAGCAGCGCCACTAGCCGAGAGCAGTTCTTC
CDR3aa: CASSATSREQFF

j_gene: TRBJ2-2
abundance: .
d_gene: TRBD2
v_gene: TRBV7-3
CDR3nt: TGTGCCAGCAGCCCCGGGACTAGCGGGAGGGAGCTGTTTTTT
CDR3aa: CASSPGTSGRELFF

j_gene: TRBJ1-5
abundance: .
d_gene: .
v_gene: TRBV18
CDR3nt: TGTGCCAGCTCACCATCAGGGCCGAATCAGCCCCAGCATTTT
CDR3aa: CASSPSGPNQPQHF

j_gene: TRBJ2-3
abundance: .
d_gene: .
v_gene: TRBV6-5
CDR3nt: TGTGCCAGCACGACACGCACAGATACGCAGTATTTT
CDR3aa: CASTTRTDTQYF

j_gene: TRBJ2-7
abundance: .
d_gene: .
v_gene: TRBV30
CDR3nt: TGTGCCTTGGAGGCTAGCAGTTGGAGCGAGCAGTACTTC
CDR3aa: CALEASSWSEQYF

j_gene: TRBJ2-7
abundance: .
d_gene: TRBD1
v_gene: TRBV6-1
CDR3nt: TGTGCCAGCAGTGGACCCCCCGGGACAGGGGTCCACGAGCAGTACTTC
CDR3aa: CASSGPPGTGVHEQYF

j_gene: TRBJ2-7
abundance: .
d_gene: .
v_gene: TRBV5-1
CDR3nt: TGCGCCAGCAGCTTGAAGAGTCCTAACTACGAGCAGTACTTC
CDR3aa: CASSLKSPNYEQYF

j_gene: TRBJ2-5
abundance: few
d_gene: .
v_gene: TRBV5-4
CDR3nt: TGTGCCAGCAGCCCCTGGACAGAAGAGGCTCGGTACTTC
CDR3aa: CASSPWTEEARYF

j_gene: TRBJ2-7
abundance: .
d_gene: TRBD2
v_gene: TRBV6-5
CDR3nt: TGTGCCAGCAGTTACTCGAGAGGGACTAGCGACTACGAGCAGTACTTC
CDR3aa: CASSYSRGTSDYEQYF

j_gene: TRBJ1-4
abundance: .
d_gene: .
v_gene: TRBV28
CDR3nt: TGTGCCAGCAGCCAACCGGGGGCTAATGAAAAACTGTTTTTT
CDR3aa: CASSQPGANEKLFF

j_gene: TRBJ1-3
abundance: once
d_gene: .
v_gene: TRBV21-1
CDR3nt: TGTGCCAGCAGCCGTCCGGTCGGAAACACCATATATTTT
CDR3aa: CASSRPVGNTIYF

j_gene: TRBJ1-4
abundance: .
d_gene: TRBD1
v_gene: TRBV18
CDR3nt: TGTGCCAGCTCAAGGACAGGGGGCGAGGAAAAACTGTTTTTT
CDR3aa: CASSRTGGEEKLFF

j_gene: TRBJ2-5
abundance: .
d_gene: TRBD1
v_gene: TRBV2
CDR3nt: TGTGCCAGCGTTTTGAGGACAGGGGGCCAAGAGACCCAGTACTTC
CDR3aa: CASVLRTGGQETQYF

j_gene: TRBJ1-2
abundance: .
d_gene: .
v_gene: TRBV5-4
CDR3nt: TGTGCCAGCAGCCGGTTTACGGCGGTTTATGGCTACACCTTC
CDR3aa: CASSRFTAVYGYTF

j_gene: TRBJ2-7
abundance: few
d_gene: TRBD1
v_gene: TRBV5-1
CDR3nt: TGCGCCAGCAGCTTTGGGACAGGGGGCGCGGGCGAGCAGTACTTC
CDR3aa: CASSFGTGGAGEQYF

j_gene: TRBJ2-5
abundance: .
d_gene: TRBD1
v_gene: TRBV25-1
CDR3nt: TGTGCCAGCTTGCCGACGGGACAGCGAAGGGAGACCCAGTACTTC
CDR3aa: CASLPTGQRRETQYF

j_gene: TRBJ2-2
abundance: .
d_gene: TRBD1
v_gene: TRBV14
CDR3nt: TGTGCCAGCAGCGGACATACGGGACAGGGGTTAGCCGGGGAGCTGTTTTTT
CDR3aa: CASSGHTGQGLAGELFF

j_gene: TRBJ2-1
abundance: once
d_gene: TRBD2
v_gene: TRBV6-1
CDR3nt: TGTGCCAGCAGTGCTAGCGGGAGGCCCCTAGGGTACAATGAGCAGTTCTTC
CDR3aa: CASSASGRPLGYNEQFF

j_gene: TRBJ2-7
abundance: .
d_gene: TRBD2
v_gene: TRBV7-2
CDR3nt: TGTGCCAGCAGACGGGAGGTCCGGACCTACGAGCAGTACTTC
CDR3aa: CASRREVRTYEQYF

j_gene: TRBJ2-5
abundance: .
d_gene: .
v_gene: TRBV6-6
CDR3nt: TGTGCCAGCAGTTCCCAGGGTTTGGTGGCAGAGACCCAGTACTTC
CDR3aa: CASSSQGLVAETQYF

j_gene: TRBJ1-1
abundance: .
d_gene: .
v_gene: TRBV6-1
CDR3nt: TGTGCCAGCATCTTGACAGGTGGAACTGAAGCTTTCTTT
CDR3aa: CASILTGGTEAFF

j_gene: TRBJ2-7
abundance: .
d_gene: .
v_gene: TRBV7-9
CDR3nt: TGTTCCAGCAGCCCTGGACAGAGCTCCTACGAGCAGTACTTC
CDR3aa: CSSSPGQSSYEQYF

j_gene: TRBJ2-7
abundance: .
d_gene: TRBD1
v_gene: TRBV5-1
CDR3nt: TGCGCCAGCAGCTTCGACAGGGTCTACGAGCAGTACTTC
CDR3aa: CASSFDRVYEQYF

j_gene: TRBJ2-5
abundance: .
d_gene: TRBD2
v_gene: TRBV11-2
CDR3nt: TGTGCCAGCGGGGGGGGGTACCAAGAGACCCAGTACTTC
CDR3aa: CASGGGYQETQYF

j_gene: TRBJ2-3
abundance: .
d_gene: .
v_gene: TRBV2
CDR3nt: TGTGCCAGCAGGGGGCAGAGCACAGATACGCAGTATTTT
CDR3aa: CASRGQSTDTQYF

j_gene: TRBJ1-1
abundance: .
d_gene: .
v_gene: TRBV5-1
CDR3nt: TGCGCCAGCCGGTATGGGGGGTCGAACACTGAAGCTTTCTTT
CDR3aa: CASRYGGSNTEAFF

j_gene: TRBJ1-1
abundance: once
d_gene: .
v_gene: TRBV2
CDR3nt: TGTGCCAGCAGTGGGGAGGGATCCACTGAAGCTTTCTTT
CDR3aa: CASSGEGSTEAFF

j_gene: TRBJ2-7
abundance: .
d_gene: TRBD1
v_gene: TRBV18
CDR3nt: TGTGCCAGCTCCCAGCCGGGACAGGGAGTCTACGAGCAGTACTTC
CDR3aa: CASSQPGQGVYEQYF

j_gene: TRBJ2-1
abundance: .
d_gene: .
v_gene: TRBV11-3
CDR3nt: TGTGCCAGCAGGAGCGAAGGTGAGCAGTTCTTC
CDR3aa: CASRSEGEQFF

j_gene: TRBJ2-7
abundance: .
d_gene: TRBD1
v_gene: TRBV6-6
CDR3nt: TGTGCCAGCAGTCGGACAGGATCCTACGAGCAGTACTTC
CDR3aa: CASSRTGSYEQYF

j_gene: TRBJ2-7
abundance: .
d_gene: TRBD1
v_gene: TRBV5-1
CDR3nt: TGCGCCAGCAGGACGGTCCGGGACAGGGGACACGAGCAGTACTTC
CDR3aa: CASRTVRDRGHEQYF

j_gene: TRBJ2-2
abundance: .
d_gene: .
v_gene: TRBV21-1
CDR3nt: TGTGCCAGCAGCAAAGGAGTTCGGGACAGGGTCGTAACCGGGGAGCTGTTTTTT
CDR3aa: CASSKGVRDRVVTGELFF

j_gene: TRBJ2-2
abundance: .
d_gene: .
v_gene: TRBV11-2
CDR3nt: TGTGCCAGCCATAGAGGGACCGGGGAGCTGTTTTTT
CDR3aa: CASHRGTGELFF

j_gene: TRBJ2-1
abundance: .
d_gene: TRBD2
v_gene: TRBV7-3
CDR3nt: TGTGCCAGCAGCCCGGGGACTAGCGGGAGGCGGAAGTTCTTC
CDR3aa: CASSPGTSGRRKFF

j_gene: TRBJ2-7
abundance: .
d_gene: .
v_gene: TRBV5-6
CDR3nt: TGTGCCAGCAGCTTGGGACTACGTGACTACGAGCAGTACTTC
CDR3aa: CASSLGLRDYEQYF

j_gene: TRBJ2-7
abundance: few
d_gene: TRBD2
v_gene: TRBV7-7
CDR3nt: TGTGCTAGCAGCTTAGCCGCGGGAACTAGCGACGAGCAGTACTTC
CDR3aa: CASSLAAGTSDEQYF

j_gene: TRBJ2-7
abundance: few
d_gene: .
v_gene: TRBV6-5
CDR3nt: TGTGCCAGCAGTTACCACACGACAGTTACCTACGAGCAGTACTTC
CDR3aa: CASSYHTTVTYEQYF

j_gene: TRBJ1-1
abundance: once
d_gene: .
v_gene: TRBV5-8
CDR3nt: TGTGCCAGCAGCCCTCTCAGGGTAAGCCGGAATGAAGCTTTCTTT
CDR3aa: CASSPLRVSRNEAFF

j_gene: TRBJ2-2
abundance: .
d_gene: .
v_gene: TRBV10-2
CDR3nt: TGCGCCAGCAAAGGGTCCGGGGTCGGGGAGCTGTTTTTT
CDR3aa: CASKGSGVGELFF

j_gene: TRBJ2-7
abundance: .
d_gene: TRBD2
v_gene: TRBV4-1
CDR3nt: TGCGCCAGCAGCCAAGCCCTGCCGGGACTAGTGCCCTACGAGCAGTACTTC
CDR3aa: CASSQALPGLVPYEQYF